The 32 T cell receptor beta chains presented below share a single source sample, sequenced in a study of technical replicates of blood from several donors. Assay: immunoSEQ multiplex PCR; the TCRdb copy retains only in-frame clones and omits some. Of about 76,000 clones detected, roughly 90% appear once; the ten largest clones hold 0.2% to 0.3%. Source material: T cells isolated from PBMCs. These receptors originate from a human donor in good health.

The J gene is TRBJ2-7, the V gene TRBV5-4, with 9 bases matching TRBD2. J lost 3 bases, V lost 3 bases, and 7 bases had no gene match. CDR3 length: 15 amino acids. The germline V gene has CDR1 SGHNT and CDR2 YYREEE (reference sequence). The CDR3 loop is CASSSREGLNYEQYF. CDR3 bases: TGTGCCAGCAGCTCGCGGGAGGGCCTAAACTACGAGCAGTACTTC.

This chain links TRBV30 with TRBJ1-6, with 8 nucleotides matching TRBD1. V lost 5 bases to trimming and J lost 0 bases; unmatched junction nucleotides: 3. CDR1 and CDR2 (germline): GTSNPN, SVGIG (reference sequence). This CDR3 is 15 amino acids long. The CDR3 loop reads CAWGQGSSYNSPLHF. The CDR3 region has the DNA TGTGCCTGGGGACAGGGAAGCTCCTATAATTCACCCCTCCACTTT.

This chain links TRBV4-2 with TRBJ2-7; 9 bases line up with TRBD2. The ends lost 0 bases at V and 2 bases at J; junction bases unmatched: 11. Germline V lookup: CDR1 LGHNA, CDR2 YNFKEQ. The CDR3 contains 18 residues. The CDR3 sequence is CASSQDIGSGSYPYEQYF. The CDR3 nucleotides are TGTGCCAGCAGCCAAGATATCGGTAGCGGGAGTTACCCCTACGAGCAGTACTTC.

V is TRBV6-5 and J is TRBJ1-2, with D possibly matching TRBD1 (5 bases). This CDR3 comprises 14 residues. Trimming pared 0 bases from V and 6 bases from J, leaving 11 bases between. Germline V gene sequence: CDR1 MNHEY, CDR2 SVGAGI. This chain's CDR3 is CASSYSGGGDGYTF. CDR3 nucleotide sequence: TGTGCCAGCAGTTACTCGGGGGGAGGAGATGGCTACACCTTC.

The chain carries TRBV19 and TRBJ2-5; 7 bases match TRBD1. The germline gives CDR1 LNHDA, CDR2 SQIVND (reference sequence). V gave up 4 bases and J gave up 1 base; unmatched junction bases: 3. This CDR3 has 14 residues. For the CDR3, the DNA is TGTGCCAGTAGTAAGGGACAGTTCCAAGAGACCCAGTACTTC. The encoded protein is CASSKGQFQETQYF.

The chain employs TRBV7-8 and TRBJ2-2; the match to TRBD1 covers 8 bases. V was clipped by 7 bases and J by 3 bases; unmatched bases: 10. CDR3 size: 16 residues. CDR1 and CDR2 (germline): SGHVS, FQNEAQ. The CDR3, as DNA: TGTGCCAGCACCCCGGACAGGGTGAAGTACACCGGGGAGCTGTTTTTT. Its translation is CASTPDRVKYTGELFF. The whole variable domain, remainder taken from reference TRBV7-8 and TRBJ2-2, is GAGVSQSPRYKVAKRGQDVALRCDPISGHVSLFWYQQALGQGPEFLTYFQNEAQLDKSGLPSDRFFAERPEGSVSTLKIQRTQQEDSAVYLCASTPDRVKYTGELFFGEGSRLTVL.

This chain uses TRBV10-3 with TRBJ1-1; 8 nucleotides match TRBD1. Germline V gene sequence: CDR1 ENHRY, CDR2 SYGVKD. V dropped 8 bases and J dropped 5; count of bases not matched to a gene: 13. The CDR3 totals 15 residues. The CDR3 reads CAIGKGGQGGTEAFF. DNA of the CDR3: TGTGCCATCGGGAAGGGCGGACAGGGTGGGACTGAAGCTTTCTTT.

This chain connects TRBV4-1 to TRBJ1-5, with no clear D. V was cut by 0 bases and J by 7 bases, with 19 bases left in between. There are 17 residues in the CDR3. Germline CDR1 and CDR2: MGHRA and YSYEKL. CDR3 DNA: TGCGCCAGCAGCCAAGATCGTGGCCCGGGAGTACAGCAGCCCCAGCATTTT. The encoded protein is CASSQDRGPGVQQPQHF.

The chain recombines TRBV5-4 with TRBJ2-5; 7 bases are a match to TRBD1. From germline, CDR1 is SGHNT and CDR2 YYREEE (reference sequence). V lost 2 bases and J lost 4; bases outside the gene matches: 5. The CDR3 spans 14 residues. Here the CDR3 DNA reads TGTGCCAGCAGCTTATTAGGGGGCGGAGAGACCCAGTACTTC. Amino acid sequence: CASSLLGGGETQYF.

V is TRBV11-3 and J is TRBJ1-1, with D possibly TRBD1 on 5 matching bases. The CDR3 is 14 residues long. Per germline, CDR1 SGHNT and CDR2 YENEEA. The V end lost 2 bases, the J end lost 5 bases, and 12 bases lay between the germline ends. CDR3 protein: CASSLWGEGTEAFF. Here the CDR3 DNA reads TGTGCCAGCAGCTTATGGGGGGAGGGGACTGAAGCTTTCTTT.

About this clone itself: Mismatch with germline at one junction end may stem from a read error. The chain is built from TRBV4-2 and TRBJ2-3; D possibly corresponds to TRBD2 (6 bases). The CDR3 is made up of 14 amino acids. CDR1 is LGHNA and CDR2 is YNFKEQ in the germline V gene. CDR3 sequence reads: CASSQDLGTAAVDF. Here the CDR3 DNA reads TGTGCCAGCAGCCAAGACTTAGGGACTGCCGCAGTGGATTTT.

The rearrangement links TRBV5-1 to TRBJ2-3; D perhaps matches TRBD1 (7 bases). From germline, CDR1 is SGHRS and CDR2 YFSETQ. The CDR3 spans 16 residues. V was clipped by 9 bases and J by 2 bases, with 22 bases between them. The CDR3 DNA sequence: TGCGCCACCACGGGCGGAGGGGGCCCTCACACAGATACGCAGTATTTT. Its translation: CATTGGGGPHTDTQYF.

The chain recombines TRBV28 with TRBJ2-7; a weak D match, TRBD2 (6 bases). V was clipped by 2 bases and J by 0 bases, with 20 bases between them. Germline V CDR1 and CDR2: MDHEN, SYDVKM. The CDR3 contains 18 residues. CDR3 residues: CASSLGPLGGANSYEQYF. The CDR3 DNA reads TGTGCCAGCAGTTTAGGTCCTCTTGGCGGGGCCAACTCCTACGAGCAGTACTTC. Drawing the rest from reference TRBV28 and TRBJ2-7, the complete variable domain is DVKVTQSSRYLVKRTGEKVFLECVQDMDHENMFWYRQDPGLGLRLIYFSYDVKMKEKGDIPEGYSVSREKKERFSLILESASTNQTSMYLCASSLGPLGGANSYEQYFGPGTRLTVT.

V gene TRBV5-1 combines with J gene TRBJ2-1, with 8 bases aligning to TRBD2. Looked up from germline, CDR1 is SGHRS and CDR2 is YFSETQ. The CDR3 is made up of 17 amino acids. J gave up 1 base and V 3 bases, and 9 bases lay outside the gene matches. CDR3 nucleotide sequence: TGCGCCAGCAGCTCGACCATGGCGGGAGGATCCTACAATGAGCAGTTCTTC. This gives the protein CASSSTMAGGSYNEQFF.

CDR3 coding DNA: TGTGCCAGCAGTGAAGATTATATACAGGAGTTGTTAGCCAAAAACATTCAGTACTTC. This translates into CASSEDYIQELLAKNIQYF. The J gene is TRBJ2-4, the V gene TRBV6-1; D possibly corresponds to TRBD1 (5 bases). Trimming cost V 1 base and J 0 bases, with 19 bases left between them. The CDR3 consists of 19 residues. The germline gives CDR1 MNHNS, CDR2 SASEGT.

The V call is TRBV5-1, the J call TRBJ2-7, with 8 bases identical to TRBD2. The CDR3 consists of 16 residues. Germline loops: CDR1 SGHRS, CDR2 YFSETQ. Trimming took 4 bases from V and 0 from J; bases not matched to a gene: 9. CDR3 sequence: CASSLIGGAGSYEQYF. CDR3 in DNA: TGCGCCAGCAGCCTTATCGGGGGGGCGGGCTCCTACGAGCAGTACTTC. Drawing the rest from reference TRBV5-1 and TRBJ2-7, the complete variable domain is KAGVTQTPRYLIKTRGQQVTLSCSPISGHRSVSWYQQTPGQGLQFLFEYFSETQRNKGNFPGRFSGRQFSNSRSEMNVSTLELGDSALYLCASSLIGGAGSYEQYFGPGTRLTVT.

This sequence joins TRBV7-9 and TRBJ1-4; no reliable D call. The V end lost 1 base, the J end lost 14 bases, and 11 bases lay between the germline ends. The CDR3 sequence is 12 residues long. The germline CDR1 and CDR2 sequences are SEHNR and FQNEAQ (reference sequence). In nucleotides, the CDR3 is TGTGCCAGCAGCTTAGGGTCTGCGCGGCTGTTTTTT. Translation gives CASSLGSARLFF.

This clone appeared a single time. The chain combines TRBV7-8 with TRBJ1-1; TRBD1 matches 9 bases. The V segment lost 4 bases and the J segment 1 base; nucleotides outside the gene matches: 7. This CDR3 region has 16 residues. CDR1 is SGHVS, CDR2 FQNEAQ, per germline. The CDR3 DNA reads as TGTGCCAGCAGCTCACACCGGGACAGGGCGAACACTGAAGCTTTCTTT. Protein product: CASSSHRDRANTEAFF.

V and J are TRBV4-1 and TRBJ1-5; 8 nucleotides line up with TRBD1. V lost 6 bases and J lost 6; bases outside the gene matches: 10. Germline loops: CDR1 MGHRA, CDR2 YSYEKL. This CDR3 contains 15 residues. The CDR3 here is CASSYDRGSFQPQHF. CDR3 coding DNA: TGCGCCAGCAGTTACGACAGGGGAAGTTTTCAGCCCCAGCATTTT.

The chain has TRBV6-5 and TRBJ1-2; 9 bases are a match to TRBD1. Germline loops: CDR1 MNHEY, CDR2 SVGAGI. Trimming removed 5 bases from V and 2 bases from J; junction bases left unmatched: 6. There are 15 residues in the CDR3. CDR3 protein: CASSIGQGRNYGYTF. The CDR3 nucleotides read TGTGCCAGCAGTATTGGACAGGGGAGGAACTATGGCTACACCTTC.

V gene TRBV2 combines with J gene TRBJ1-2; D call uncertain. The CDR3 length is 18 residues. Germline V CDR1 and CDR2: SNHLY, FYNNEI. The V gene lost 2 bases and the J gene lost 0 bases, with 19 bases spanning the gap. The chain's CDR3 is CASSELRPRPRSNYGYTF. CDR3 in DNA: TGTGCCAGCAGTGAATTAAGGCCCAGGCCTCGATCTAACTATGGCTACACCTTC.

J is TRBJ2-3 and V is TRBV5-1; 8 bases agree with TRBD2. This CDR3 is 14 amino acids long. V lost 5 bases to trimming and J lost 6 bases; unmatched junction nucleotides: 8. The V gene's germline CDR1 is SGHRS and CDR2 YFSETQ. CDR3 nucleotides: TGCGCCAGCAGGGATAGCGGGGCTCGGGATACGCAGTATTTT. It is translated as CASRDSGARDTQYF.

The V gene is TRBV7-3, the J gene TRBJ2-1; 8 positions agree with TRBD1. Germline V gene data show CDR1 as SGHTA and CDR2 as FQGTGA. The CDR3 totals 13 residues. V lost 4 bases and J lost 6; bases outside the gene matches: 2. CDR3 amino acids: CASSSTGGNEQFF. The CDR3 region has the DNA TGTGCCAGCAGCTCCACAGGGGGCAATGAGCAGTTCTTC.

The CDR3: CASSQDTSGGPDTQYF. The DNA for the CDR3 is TGTGCCAGCAGCCAAGATACTAGCGGCGGCCCAGATACGCAGTATTTT. This chain connects TRBV4-2 to TRBJ2-3, with TRBD2 matching 8 bases. Per germline, CDR1 LGHNA and CDR2 YNFKEQ. The CDR3 length is 16 residues. With V trimmed by 0 bases and J by 4 bases, 6 bases remained unmatched.

J is TRBJ2-5 and V is TRBV6-5; 7 nucleotides align to TRBD1. This CDR3 has 15 residues. Trimming removed 4 bases from V and 2 bases from J; junction bases left unmatched: 7. The germline gives CDR1 MNHEY, CDR2 SVGAGI. The CDR3 region is CASSWAWDRQETQYF. In DNA, the CDR3 is TGTGCCAGCAGTTGGGCCTGGGACAGACAAGAGACCCAGTACTTC.

V usage is TRBV4-1 and J usage is TRBJ2-2; 14 nucleotides agree with TRBD2. The V and J ends lost 7 bases and 1 base, in that order; junction bases with no gene match: 5. The CDR3 is 17 amino acids. Germline V gene data show CDR1 as MGHRA and CDR2 as YSYEKL. CDR3 bases: TGCGCCAGCAACGAGGGACTAGCGGGAGTGAACACCGGGGAGCTGTTTTTT. Residues: CASNEGLAGVNTGELFF.

The chain is built from TRBV5-8 and TRBJ1-5, with D perhaps matching TRBD1 (6 bases). The CDR3 is 15 amino acids. The ends were cut back, 5 bases at V and 2 bases at J, with 14 bases in the middle. The germline V gene encodes CDR1 SGHTS and CDR2 YDEGEE. The CDR3 spells CASSHSGERNQPQHF. Written as DNA, the CDR3 is TGTGCCAGCAGTCATTCAGGGGAACGCAATCAGCCCCAGCATTTT.

The chain joins TRBV28 to TRBJ2-6; TRBD1 matches at 7 bases. V shed 3 bases, J shed 0 bases, and the junction held 5 bases outside the gene matches. Germline CDR1 and CDR2: MDHEN and SYDVKM. This CDR3 region has 17 residues. In DNA form, the CDR3 reads TGTGCCAGCAGTTTGGGCAGGGGGAGCTCTGGGGCCAACGTCCTGACTTTC. The encoded protein is CASSLGRGSSGANVLTF.

The V gene is TRBV27, the J gene TRBJ2-3; 8 nucleotides agree with TRBD2. In germline, CDR1 is MNHEY, CDR2 SMNVEV (reference sequence). This CDR3 is built from 18 residues. Trimming removed 5 bases from V and 1 base from J; junction bases left unmatched: 14. Here the CDR3 DNA reads TGTGCCAGCAGTGTCCGGGGCGGGGGGTCTCCTCGCACAGATACGCAGTATTTT. As protein: CASSVRGGGSPRTDTQYF.

This clone appeared once. The rearrangement uses TRBV2 and TRBJ2-1, with 11 positions matching TRBD2. The CDR3 is 15 amino acids. J gave up 5 bases and V 2 bases, and 2 bases lay outside the gene matches. Germline CDR1 SNHLY, CDR2 FYNNEI. The CDR3 is CASSEQTSGDNEQFF. The CDR3 DNA sequence: TGTGCCAGCAGTGAACAGACTAGCGGGGACAATGAGCAGTTCTTC.

J is TRBJ2-5 and V is TRBV6-1; 8 positions match TRBD1. The CDR3 contains 15 residues. Germline V gives CDR1 MNHNS, CDR2 SASEGT. The trim removed 8 bases at V and 6 bases at J, leaving 14 bases unmatched. The CDR3 nucleotides read TGTGCCAGCTCCCAAGGAGCAGGGGGCGGACAGACCCAGTACTTC. Translating gives CASSQGAGGGQTQYF.

V is TRBV30 and J is TRBJ2-5; D ambiguous. CDR1 and CDR2 from the germline V gene are GTSNPN and SVGIG (reference sequence). CDR3 length: 12 amino acids. Trimming pared 4 bases from V and 0 bases from J, leaving 6 bases between. The chain's CDR3 is CAWTQNQETQYF. The DNA for the CDR3 is TGTGCCTGGACCCAGAACCAAGAGACCCAGTACTTC. Looking up the rest from reference TRBV30 and TRBJ2-5 gives the full variable domain: SQTIHQWPATLVQPVGSPLSLECTVEGTSNPNLYWYRQAAGRGLQLLFYSVGIGQISSEVPQNLSASRPQDRQFILSSKKLLLSDSGFYLCAWTQNQETQYFGPGTRLLVL.